This TCR beta chain was identified in a study of T cell responses to AZD1222 COVID-19 vaccine. Study-level points and caveats: Repertoire sampling occurred only after the peak T cell response. Spike-specific TCR breadth and depth rose after two AZD1222 doses. Distributed over spike, vaccine-associated CD4 TCRs predominated at 160-218 and 743-854.

Repertoires were generated with immunoSEQ multiplex PCR, while TCRdb's copy carries only in-frame clones and drops some. This table holds 100,000 to 150,000 clones, around 83% found once. A word on this clone: Its antigen is not identified.

This CDR3 region has 19 residues. After removal of 6 bases from V and 1 base from J, the junction contained 12 bases not matched to a gene. CDR1 is MRHNA, CDR2 SNTAGT, per germline. Specimen: peripheral blood, collected 28 days after the second AZD1222 dose. The J gene is TRBJ2-1, the V gene TRBV6-4; 13 bases are shared with TRBD2. The sequence was obtained from an adult who received the AZD1222 COVID-19 vaccine. CDR3 sequence reads: CASSFAPLAGGRSYNEQFF. CDR3 bases: TGTGCCAGCAGCTTCGCCCCACTAGCGGGGGGGCGGTCCTACAATGAGCAGTTCTTC.